This T cell receptor (beta chain) was profiled in a study of control samples from healthy donors and cancer patients. Method: immunoSEQ multiplex PCR; TCRdb's copy keeps in-frame clones and lacks some. In the table there are 75,000 to 100,000 clones, roughly 90% of which are singletons. The length of the CDR3 is 15 residues. The V and J ends lost 3 bases and 3 bases, in that order; junction bases with no gene match: 7. CDR1 is GTSNPN, CDR2 SVGIG, per germline (reference sequence). The sample taken for sequencing was blood. V is TRBV30 and J is TRBJ2-2; 7 bases map to TRBD2. This TCR was recovered from a man aged 45 to 65 in good health. CDR3 protein: CAWSPGTTYTGELFF. The CDR3 DNA reads as TGTGCCTGGAGCCCCGGGACTACCTACACCGGGGAGCTGTTTTTT.